These T cell receptor beta chains were read from a single sample in a study of spatial heterogeneity in lung cancer. TCRdb re-derived calls from the 5' RACE reads in MiXCR, one entry per CDR3 protein. The sample yields 11,000 to 15,000 distinct CDR3 sequences, approximately 4.5% seen once. Sequencing used lung tumor tissue, obtained at surgery. The receptor set was obtained from a female donor with early-stage non-small cell lung cancer. CDR3s include the opening cysteine and the closing phenylalanine or tryptophan. Each record gives: J gene, D gene, clone size, V gene, CDR3 DNA, CDR3 protein. A D gene is named only where the DNA matches it firmly. Not every row has a clone size; where given, it reads once, few, many or a size class.

>TRBJ2-5|TRBD1|many|TRBV6-5
TGTGCCAGCAGTTTTTTTAGCCCCGGGACAGGGGTTGAGACCCAGTACTTC
CASSFFSPGTGVETQYF
>TRBJ2-3|-|medium-sized|TRBV20-1
TGCAGTGCTAGAGATGTAAGGGTGGTGATAGATACGCAGTATTTT
CSARDVRVVIDTQYF
>TRBJ2-3|TRBD2|many|TRBV9
TGTGCCAGCAGCGTGACAGCGGGGGGAGATACGCAGTATTTT
CASSVTAGGDTQYF
>TRBJ2-3|TRBD2|many|TRBV5-1
TGCGCCAGCAGCTTGGTACTAGCGGGCGCAGATACGCAGTATTTT
CASSLVLAGADTQYF
>TRBJ2-7|-|many|TRBV5-1
TGCGCCAGCACTGCGACAGGATTGTCCTACGAGCAGTACTTC
CASTATGLSYEQYF
>TRBJ1-1|-|many|TRBV6-5
TGTGCCAGCAGTTCCAAATCAGGGCTGGAAGCTTTCTTT
CASSSKSGLEAFF
>TRBJ2-1|-|many|TRBV4-1
TGCGCCAGCAGCAGGGGCAATGAGCAGTTCTTC
CASSRGNEQFF
>TRBJ1-1|-|many|TRBV6-5
TGTGCCAGCCTCCGTGGTGGGGGGCCTTTAACTGAAGCTTTCTTT
CASLRGGGPLTEAFF
>TRBJ1-1|-|many|TRBV20-1
TGCAGTGCTAGAGGCGGGAACATGAACACTGAAGCTTTCTTT
CSARGGNMNTEAFF
>TRBJ2-1|-|many|TRBV24-1
TGTGCCACCAGTGATTGGAGACAGCCCAATGAGCAGTTCTTC
CATSDWRQPNEQFF
>TRBJ2-5|-|many|TRBV7-2
TGTGCCAGCAGCTTAGGGTCGGGTGCCGGAGAGACCCAGTACTTC
CASSLGSGAGETQYF
>TRBJ2-3|-|many|TRBV7-9
TGTGCCAGCAGCTTGACGGGCGGGACAGCGCAACGGGATACGCAGTATTTT
CASSLTGGTAQRDTQYF
>TRBJ1-1|TRBD1|few|TRBV29-1
TGCAGCGTCCGATCTAAAGCAGGGGGGAACACTGAAGCTTTCTTT
CSVRSKAGGNTEAFF
>TRBJ1-3|-|many|TRBV18
TGTGCCAGCTCCCCTTTTGGCTCTGGAAACACCATATATTTT
CASSPFGSGNTIYF
>TRBJ2-2|-|many|TRBV24-1
TGTGCCACCAGTCCCAGGGGAGATTCAGAGACCGGGGAGCTGTTTTTT
CATSPRGDSETGELFF
>TRBJ1-1|-|many|TRBV28
TGTGCCAGCAGTTTATTAGGGGAAGCTTTCTTT
CASSLLGEAFF
>TRBJ1-1|-|many|TRBV20-1
TGCAGTGCTAGACTCGCCCGTGGGGCTGAAGCTTTCTTT
CSARLARGAEAFF
>TRBJ1-2|TRBD1|many|TRBV7-2
TGTGCCAGCAGCTTAGGTATCGGGACAGGGGGCAGCTACACCTTC
CASSLGIGTGGSYTF
>TRBJ2-5|-|many|TRBV18
TGTGCCAGCTCGTCCGGGACTCAAGAGACCCAGTACTTC
CASSSGTQETQYF
>TRBJ1-1|-|many|TRBV18
TGTGCCAGCTCTACCCAGGGTAGTGGAGCTTTCTTT
CASSTQGSGAFF
>TRBJ2-3|TRBD2|many|TRBV4-3
TGCGCCAGCAGCCCACGCCGGGGAGGGGCAGCAGATACGCAGTATTTT
CASSPRRGGAADTQYF
>TRBJ1-5|-|medium-sized|TRBV6-5
TGTGCCAGCTGGACCCTTAATCAGCCCCAGCATTTT
CASWTLNQPQHF
>TRBJ2-7|-|-|TRBV18
TGTGCCAGCTCAAGGTTGCAGGGTTCCTTCGAGCAGTACTTC
CASSRLQGSFEQYF
>TRBJ2-3|-|many|TRBV20-1
TGCAGTGCTAGCCGGTGGGGGGATACGCAGTATTTT
CSASRWGDTQYF
>TRBJ1-1|-|many|TRBV5-1
TGCGCCAGCAGCTTACAGGGCGAAGCTTTCTTT
CASSLQGEAFF
>TRBJ2-1|-|-|TRBV13
TGTGCCAGCAGCCCCAACCCGGAGGGTGGAGATCAGTTCTTC
CASSPNPEGGDQFF
>TRBJ1-3|-|many|TRBV5-6
TGTGCCAGCAGCCGCGGAGACTCTGGAAACACCATATATTTT
CASSRGDSGNTIYF
>TRBJ1-1|-|many|TRBV7-2
TGTGCCAGCAGCTTCTATACTGAAGCTTTCTTT
CASSFYTEAFF
>TRBJ1-4|-|few|TRBV6-6
TGTGCCAGCTTGGATCAACGGAAGGCTAATGAAAAACTGTTTTTT
CASLDQRKANEKLFF
>TRBJ1-5|-|many|TRBV6-6
TGTGCCAGCAGTTACCACCAAGCTGGACAGCCCCAGCATTTT
CASSYHQAGQPQHF
>TRBJ2-3|TRBD2|many|TRBV6-1
TGTGCCAGCCGAGTAGCGGGGGGGCCTATGACGCAGTATTTT
CASRVAGGPMTQYF
>TRBJ1-3|-|many|TRBV20-1
TGCAGTGCTCGGAGCGGGTCCTCTGGAAACACCATATATTTT
CSARSGSSGNTIYF
>TRBJ1-1|-|many|TRBV5-1
TGCGCCAGCAGCTCTGGCAGGAACACTGAAGCTTTCTTT
CASSSGRNTEAFF
>TRBJ2-1|TRBD2|many|TRBV7-2
TGTGCCAGCAGCTTCCGGGGGGGCGCCTACAATGAGCAGTTCTTC
CASSFRGGAYNEQFF
>TRBJ2-1|-|many|TRBV7-8
TGTGCCAGCAGCCCCCGGGGCAGGGGCAATGAGCAGTTCTTC
CASSPRGRGNEQFF
>TRBJ1-2|TRBD1|many|TRBV6-2/TRBV6-3
TGTGCCAGCAGTCAGGGACAGCGTGGCTACACCTTC
CASSQGQRGYTF
>TRBJ1-1|-|many|TRBV9
TGTGCCAGCAGCGTAGTAGGGCAGCCTATGAACACTGAAGCTTTCTTT
CASSVVGQPMNTEAFF
>TRBJ2-5|-|many|TRBV7-9
TGTGCCAGCAGCTTACAAGAGACCCAGTACTTC
CASSLQETQYF
>TRBJ2-2|-|many|TRBV5-1
TGCGCCAGCAGTTTACAGGGAGACACCGGGGAGCTGTTTTTT
CASSLQGDTGELFF
>TRBJ2-7|-|-|TRBV3-1
TGTGCCAGCATTCAATCGGGGGCCGGGGACGAGCAGTACTTC
CASIQSGAGDEQYF
>TRBJ1-2|-|many|TRBV4-3
TGCGCCAGCAGCCAAGACAGCCTCCGGAGTGGCTACACCTTC
CASSQDSLRSGYTF
>TRBJ1-4|-|many|TRBV28
TGTGCCAGCAGCCTGCCGGACAGCTTAACTAATGAAAAACTGTTTTTT
CASSLPDSLTNEKLFF
>TRBJ2-1|TRBD1|medium-sized|TRBV7-9
TGTGCCAGCAGCTTAGAGGGACAGAGAAACAATGAGCAGTTCTTC
CASSLEGQRNNEQFF
>TRBJ1-4|-|many|TRBV29-1
TGCAGCGTTGGCGTCCAGTGGTCTGAAAAACTGTTTTTT
CSVGVQWSEKLFF
>TRBJ2-7|-|-|TRBV7-2
TGTGCCAGCAGCTGGAGGTACGAGCAGTACTTC
CASSWRYEQYF
>TRBJ1-2|-|-|TRBV2
TGTGCCAGCACTGGACAGACGCATTATGGCTACACCTTC
CASTGQTHYGYTF
>TRBJ2-1|TRBD2|-|TRBV6-5
TGTGCCAGCAGTTACTCTGGCGGGGGTGTACTGTATGAGCAGTTCTTC
CASSYSGGGVLYEQFF
>TRBJ1-5|-|-|TRBV10-2
TGCGCCAGCAGTGAGTTCCCGGGACTGAGCAATCAGCTCCAACATTTT
CASSEFPGLSNQLQHF
>TRBJ1-4|-|many|TRBV2
TGTGCCAGCAGTGATTGGGAAAAACTGTTTTTT
CASSDWEKLFF
>TRBJ2-7|-|few|TRBV7-2
TGTGCCAGCAGACTGACCGGGACTGCCGGCTACGAGCAGTACTTC
CASRLTGTAGYEQYF
>TRBJ1-1|-|medium-sized|TRBV7-6
TGTGCCAGCAGCTTGAATTTAAGGGCGGGGGGAGCTTTCTTT
CASSLNLRAGGAFF
>TRBJ1-5|-|many|TRBV18
TGTGCCAGCTCAGCGGGAACAGGCAATCAGCCCCAGCATTTT
CASSAGTGNQPQHF
>TRBJ1-5|-|many|TRBV6-1
TGTGCCAGCAGTGAATCTGTCACTGGGAGCAATCAGCCCCAGCATTTT
CASSESVTGSNQPQHF
>TRBJ1-2|-|many|TRBV10-3
TGTGCCATCAATTTAGGTCCAGGGCTCGTGGGCTACACCTTC
CAINLGPGLVGYTF
>TRBJ2-1|TRBD2|many|TRBV20-1
TGCAGTGCTAGGGGGCTGGGACTAGCGAGCTCCTACAATGAGCAGTTCTTC
CSARGLGLASSYNEQFF
>TRBJ2-5|TRBD2|many|TRBV12-3/TRBV12-4
TGTGCCAGCAGTCGACTAGCGGGGGACTGGGTGGAGACCCAGTACTTC
CASSRLAGDWVETQYF
>TRBJ1-2|-|many|TRBV10-3
TGTGCCATCGGAGGGGGGGAGGCTAACTATGGCTACACCTTC
CAIGGGEANYGYTF
>TRBJ1-1|-|many|TRBV7-2
TGTGCCAGCAGGGCCGAAGGGTTTGGGAGAACTGAAGCTTTCTTT
CASRAEGFGRTEAFF
>TRBJ2-2|-|-|TRBV2
TGTGCCAGCAGTGCGGGTCGGATAGCGCCCGGGGAGCTGTTTTTT
CASSAGRIAPGELFF
>TRBJ1-1|-|medium-sized|TRBV20-1
TGCAGTGCTAGCGGTGTCAGGGTGAACACTGAAGCTTTCTTT
CSASGVRVNTEAFF